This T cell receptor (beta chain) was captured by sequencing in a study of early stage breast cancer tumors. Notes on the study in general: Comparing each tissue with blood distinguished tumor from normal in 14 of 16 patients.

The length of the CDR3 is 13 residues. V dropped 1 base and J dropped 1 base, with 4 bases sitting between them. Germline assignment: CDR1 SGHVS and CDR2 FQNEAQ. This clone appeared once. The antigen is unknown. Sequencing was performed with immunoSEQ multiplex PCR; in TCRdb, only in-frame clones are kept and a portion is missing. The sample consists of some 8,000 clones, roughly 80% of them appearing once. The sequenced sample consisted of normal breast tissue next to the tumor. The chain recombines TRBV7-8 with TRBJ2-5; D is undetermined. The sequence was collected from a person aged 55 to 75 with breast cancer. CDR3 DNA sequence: TGTGCCAGCAGCTTAGGGCCCCAAGAGACCCAGTACTTC. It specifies CASSLGPQETQYF.